Included here is one T cell receptor beta chain sequence, with context. Its antigen is as yet unknown. The CDR3 is made up of 12 amino acids. Deletions cut 3 bases from V and 8 bases from J, with 8 bases between. Germline lookup yields CDR1 ENHRY and CDR2 SYGVKD. The data derive from a study of regulatory T cells. Study-level points and caveats: Hydrophobic residues at CDR3 positions 6 and 7 were enriched in conventional CD4+ T cells of CD3G-deficient patients. Patient repertoires had restricted TRB V-J pairs and skewed V and J usage, most in Tregs.

The primer mix had 52 TRBV and 13 TRBJ primers. The data were produced by immunoSEQ multiplex PCR, yet TCRdb's version contains in-frame clones alone and is incomplete. The sample consists of over 25,000 clones, 85% to 95% of them appearing once. This clonotype was sampled from a young adult with CD3G deficiency. The rearrangement links TRBV10-3 to TRBJ2-1; D gene unclear. Specimen: conventional CD4+ T cells sorted from blood. The CDR3 loop is CAISEAADEQFF. Here the CDR3 DNA reads TGTGCCATCAGTGAAGCTGCGGATGAGCAGTTCTTC.